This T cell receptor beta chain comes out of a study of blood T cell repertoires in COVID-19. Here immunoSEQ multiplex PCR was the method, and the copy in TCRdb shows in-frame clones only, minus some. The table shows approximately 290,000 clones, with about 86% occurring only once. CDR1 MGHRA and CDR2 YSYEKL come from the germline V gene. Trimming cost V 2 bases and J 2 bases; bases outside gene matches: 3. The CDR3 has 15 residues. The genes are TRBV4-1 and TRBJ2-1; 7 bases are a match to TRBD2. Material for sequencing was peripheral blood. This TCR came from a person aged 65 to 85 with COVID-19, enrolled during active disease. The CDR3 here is CASSQIGTTYNEQFF. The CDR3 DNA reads TGCGCCAGCAGCCAAATAGGGACTACCTACAATGAGCAGTTCTTC.